The sample holds a few counts of the clone carrying this T cell receptor (beta chain). Its antigen is as yet unknown. The data are from a study of CD8 T cells in ankylosing spondylitis. Study-level findings and limits: For ankylosing spondylitis blood, a TCR beta motif of fewer than 10 highly homologous variants appeared characteristic.

The germline gives CDR1 MNHNS, CDR2 SASEGT. This CDR3 has 13 residues. The trim removed 6 bases at V and 5 bases at J, leaving 2 bases unmatched. With molecular barcodes, quantitative 5'-RACE was used to make the TCR beta libraries. MiXCR was run by TCRdb on the 5' RACE reads, yielding one entry per CDR3 protein. The table lists 390,000 or so distinct CDR3 sequences, 20% to 25% of them singletons. The chain couples TRBV6-1 to TRBJ2-1; 9 nucleotides line up with TRBD2. The sample was blood, either unsorted or a sorted T cell fraction (not recorded which). This receptor was taken from a male donor with ankylosing spondylitis. CDR3 sequence reads: CASRTSGNNEQFF. The CDR3 region has the DNA TGTGCCAGCAGGACTAGCGGTAACAATGAGCAGTTCTTC.